This T cell receptor (beta chain) appears in the sequencing data of a study of T cells in localized non-small cell lung cancer. This table comes from immunoSEQ multiplex PCR, and its TCRdb copy is limited to in-frame clones, with some not included. Among about 19,000 clones listed, about 93% were seen once. Worth noting for this clone: The antigen is undetermined.

Germline-derived CDR1 and CDR2 are SGHKS and YYEKEE (reference sequence). The length of the CDR3 is 14 residues. J gave up 5 bases and V 0 bases, and 0 bases lay outside the gene matches. General observations from the study: A single tumor region was sequenced, leaving heterogeneity possible. In adjacent lung, a median approximately 60 of the top 100 tumor clones were found. Uninvolved adjacent lung showed peak T cell clonality, exceeding tumor. Higher blood T cell density went with longer overall survival.

The sequences come from peripheral blood, collected before any cancer treatment. The source of this sequence is a male donor aged 60 or older with stage I squamous cell lung carcinoma. V usage is TRBV5-5 and J usage is TRBJ2-3, with 10 bases lining up with TRBD2. The chain's CDR3 is CASSLGLAGDTQYF. The CDR3, as DNA: TGTGCCAGCAGCTTGGGACTAGCGGGAGATACGCAGTATTTT.